This T cell receptor beta chain was identified during a study of T cell responses to AZD1222 COVID-19 vaccine. About the research overall: Second-dose intervals near 4 or 12 weeks were combined. Study-level findings and limits: Donors in the cohort were predominantly white British and more often female, and clonal diversity was possibly underestimated. Baseline seropositives among AZD1222 recipients totaled only 5 or 6. Among vaccine-associated CD4 TCRs, coverage spanned spike, with dominance at 160-218 and 743-854.

As concerns this clone: The antigen is not known.

This CDR3 comprises 14 residues. Deletions cut 2 bases from V and 5 bases from J, with 15 bases between. In germline, CDR1 is SQVTM, CDR2 ANQGSEA. Profiled with immunoSEQ multiplex PCR; TCRdb holds only in-frame clones, not every one. The data show 150,000 or so clones, around nine tenths seen once. The V call is TRBV29-1, the J call TRBJ1-2, with D tentatively TRBD1 (6 bases). The clonotype originates from an adult in good health. The sequences come from peripheral blood, collected on day 0 of AZD1222 vaccination. CDR3 region: CSVERGALDYGYTF. The CDR3 DNA is TGCAGCGTTGAAAGGGGGGCGCTGGATTATGGCTACACCTTC.